This T cell receptor beta chain appears in the sequencing data of a study of Ad26.COV2.S vaccination and SARS-CoV-2 variants. Findings and caveats of the study: Post-vaccination spike-specific CD8+ and CD4+ T cell responses reportedly had substantial breadth.

To note about this clone: Its antigen is currently unknown.

Sequencing was performed with immunoSEQ multiplex PCR; in TCRdb, only in-frame clones are kept and a portion is missing. The data show about 94,000 clones, with more than 65% seen just once and around a sixth held by the top ten. Trimming took 2 bases from V and 1 from J, leaving 9 bases between them. This CDR3 region has 15 residues. Germline V CDR1 and CDR2: SGHDT, YYEEEE. The clonotype was recovered from a human donor who had recovered from COVID-19. V usage is TRBV5-6 and J usage is TRBJ2-2; D is unclear. The material sequenced was peripheral blood, taken after recovery from COVID-19. The CDR3 loop is CASSFGRRNTGELFF. In nucleotides, the CDR3 is TGTGCCAGCAGCTTTGGCAGGCGGAACACCGGGGAGCTGTTTTTT.